This TCR beta chain was identified during a study of CD8 T cells in Susac syndrome. RNA totalling about 0.45 to 1 ug underwent reverse transcription with random hexamers. By means of immunoSEQ multiplex PCR, TCR beta CDR3 spanning 54 Vbeta and 13 Jbeta underwent amplification. MiXCR was run by TCRdb on the immunoSEQ multiplex PCR reads, yielding one entry per CDR3 protein. Among approximately 200,000 distinct CDR3 sequences listed, 90% to 95% were seen once. About this clonotype: The antigen remains undetermined.

Study-wide results and caveats: The authors acknowledged that the study's TCR sequencing and HLA analysis involved relatively few individuals.

Sequencing of TCR beta was carried out in blood CD8+ and CD4+ T cells. TEMRA cells were FACS-enriched, unlike CD8+ and CD4+ T cells, which were negatively isolated. Trimming at V came to 6 bases and at J to 9 bases, leaving 13 bases not matched to a gene. The length of the CDR3 is 15 residues. Germline V gene sequence: CDR1 MNHEY, CDR2 SMNVEV (reference sequence). The sequence derives from a human donor with multiple sclerosis. The V gene is TRBV27, the J gene TRBJ2-1, with 8 positions matching TRBD1. The material sequenced was CD4+ T cells from PBMCs. CDR3 loop: CASRGQGAPRGEQFF. The CDR3 nucleotides are TGTGCCAGCAGAGGACAGGGAGCCCCGAGGGGTGAGCAGTTCTTC.